The next 2 T cell receptor beta chains were all read from a single sample in a study of cytomegalovirus exposure and HLA in healthy donors. PCR involved 60 Vbeta and 13 Jbeta primers. Clones were read by immunoSEQ multiplex PCR, and TCRdb kept only the in-frame ones, dropping some. Of under 150,000 clones listed, around 80% are singletons. The sample was PBMCs. These receptors originate from a boy aged 2 to 10 in good health and CMV-seronegative.

The V gene is TRBV6-5, the J gene TRBJ1-5; D is unresolved. V was pared by 6 bases and J by 6 bases, with 9 bases between. The length of the CDR3 is 12 residues. In germline, CDR1 is MNHEY, CDR2 SVGAGI. The CDR3 region is CASRDRGQPQHF. The CDR3 region has the DNA TGTGCCAGCAGGGACCGGGGTCAGCCCCAGCATTTT.

The chain couples TRBV4-3 to TRBJ2-7; 7 nucleotides agree with TRBD1. Trimming at V came to 2 bases and at J to 4 bases, leaving 5 bases not matched to a gene. From germline, CDR1 is LGHNA and CDR2 YSLEER. The CDR3 is 14 residues long. This CDR3 is CASSQQPGGYEQYF. DNA for the CDR3: TGCGCCAGCAGCCAACAACCAGGGGGATACGAGCAGTACTTC.